The 27 T cell receptor beta chains reported below all come from one sample, sequenced in a study of PD-1 blockade in classical Hodgkin lymphoma. Every patient relapsed after autologous stem cell transplantation, and brentuximab vedotin exposure varied. Assay used: immunoSEQ multiplex PCR; TCRdb lists only in-frame clones, some missing. This sample yields some 30,000 clones, of which roughly two thirds are seen a single time; roughly 15% belongs to the top ten. The input for sequencing was peripheral blood mononuclear cells (PBMCs), taken before the second cycle of nivolumab. Receptor source: a human donor with classical Hodgkin lymphoma.

This chain uses TRBV29-1 with TRBJ2-5; 8 bases match TRBD2. V lost 4 bases, J lost 4 bases, and 2 bases stayed unmatched. Germline CDR1 and CDR2: SQVTM and ANQGSEA. There are 12 residues in the CDR3. The CDR3 DNA follows: TGCAGCGTTGTTCGGGGGGGAGAGACCCAGTACTTC. It encodes CSVVRGGETQYF.

CDR3 DNA: TGTGCCAGCAGTTCCGGACAGGCACAAGAGACCCAGTACTTC. This translates into CASSSGQAQETQYF. The V call is TRBV28, the J call TRBJ2-5; 7 positions match TRBD1. Germline assignment: CDR1 MDHEN and CDR2 SYDVKM. V lost 4 bases, J lost 2 bases, and 4 bases stayed unmatched. The CDR3 has 14 amino acids.

The rearrangement joins TRBV10-2 to TRBJ1-1; D remains ambiguous. V was pared by 6 bases and J by 6 bases, with 14 bases between. The CDR3 is made up of 13 amino acids. CDR1 and CDR2 (germline): WSHSY, SAAADI. The CDR3 DNA is TGCGCCAGCAGATACCAGGCGAGCGCTGAAGCTTTCTTT. It encodes CASRYQASAEAFF.

The rearrangement uses TRBV28 and TRBJ2-5; possible D gene TRBD1, 6 bases. V was clipped by 4 bases and J by 2 bases, with 17 bases between them. The CDR3 is made up of 16 amino acids. CDR1 and CDR2 (germline): MDHEN, SYDVKM. CDR3 DNA: TGTGCCAGCAGTTCTCCCGGGACAAGAAAACAAGAGACCCAGTACTTC. This sequence encodes CASSSPGTRKQETQYF.

This chain connects TRBV5-1 to TRBJ1-2, with no clear D. Trimming shortened V by 0 bases and J by 2 bases, and 5 bases separated the two germline ends. CDR1 and CDR2 from the germline V gene are SGHRS and YFSETQ. There are 13 residues in the CDR3. The CDR3 DNA reads TGCGCCAGCAGCTTGGGGACCAACTATGGCTACACCTTC. Translating gives CASSLGTNYGYTF.

V gene TRBV16 combines with J gene TRBJ2-2; D not resolved. V gave up 4 bases and J gave up 0 bases, with 3 bases separating them. The CDR3 loop spans 13 amino acids. Per the germline V gene, CDR1 is KGHSY and CDR2 is FQNENV. The CDR3 DNA reads TGTGCCAGCAGCCGCGCGAACACCGGGGAGCTGTTTTTT. It translates to CASSRANTGELFF. Full variable domain (missing parts from reference TRBV16 and TRBJ2-2): GEEVAQTPKHLVRGEGQKAKLYCAPIKGHSYVFWYQQVLKNEFKFLISFQNENVFDETGMPKERFSAKCLPNSPCSLEIQATKLEDSAVYFCASSRANTGELFFGEGSRLTVL.

The genes are TRBV7-6 and TRBJ1-2, with a tentative D call TRBD1 (5 bases). CDR3 length: 14 residues. Germline V gene data show CDR1 as SGHVS and CDR2 as FNYEAQ. V lost 1 base and J 2 bases, leaving 8 bases between the germline ends. The CDR3 nucleotides read TGTGCCAGCAGCTTAGGGGGACCGAACTATGGCTACACCTTC. Protein sequence: CASSLGGPNYGYTF.

The chain is built from TRBV4-3 and TRBJ1-5; TRBD1 is a possible D gene (5 bases). CDR3 length equals 17 residues. V shed 1 base and J shed 3 bases, with 16 bases lying between them. Germline V gives CDR1 LGHNA, CDR2 YSLEER. The CDR3 sequence: CASSQAVGGTNNQPQHF. The CDR3 DNA reads TGCGCCAGCAGCCAAGCGGTAGGAGGGACCAACAATCAGCCCCAGCATTTT.

This clone has only one observation. The chain is built from TRBV5-1 and TRBJ2-1, with TRBD2 matching over 8 bases. Germline V gene lookup returns CDR1 SGHRS and CDR2 YFSETQ. Trimming at V came to 4 bases and at J to 6 bases, leaving 6 bases not matched to a gene. This CDR3 region has 14 residues. The CDR3 sequence is CASSVAGSLNEQFF. The CDR3 DNA follows: TGCGCCAGCAGCGTAGCGGGGAGCCTCAATGAGCAGTTCTTC.

The rearrangement joins TRBV2 to TRBJ2-7, with 8 bases that match TRBD2. V lost 3 bases and J lost 4; bases outside the gene matches: 5. Germline CDR1 and CDR2: SNHLY and FYNNEI. The CDR3 is 14 residues long. CDR3 loop: CASSERGAIYEQYF. The CDR3 nucleotides are TGTGCCAGCAGTGAGCGGGGGGCTATATACGAGCAGTACTTC.

This chain uses TRBV7-8 with TRBJ1-4; D is undetermined. V was pared by 5 bases and J by 7 bases, with 11 bases between. CDR1 SGHVS and CDR2 FQNEAQ come from the germline V gene. The CDR3 loop spans 13 amino acids. In nucleotides, the CDR3 is TGTGCCAGCAGCATCTCCCCGACTGAAAAACTGTTTTTT. Its protein is CASSISPTEKLFF.

The CDR3, as DNA: TGTGCCTGGACTAGCGGGGAAAAAGAGACCCAGTACTTC. Translated: CAWTSGEKETQYF. The chain couples TRBV21-1 to TRBJ2-5; the tabulated D call, TRBD2, remains unverified against the DNA. TRBV21-1 is labeled a pseudogene. The length of the CDR3 is 13 residues.

V is TRBV6-4 and J is TRBJ1-5; 8 bases fit TRBD1. CDR1 and CDR2 (germline): MRHNA, SNTAGT. Trimming removed 0 bases from V and 2 bases from J; junction bases left unmatched: 0. The CDR3 totals 15 residues. CDR3: CASSDSTGGNQPQHF. DNA of the CDR3: TGTGCCAGCAGTGACTCGACAGGGGGCAATCAGCCCCAGCATTTT.

Notes on this clone: This specimen includes other DNA sequences encoding the same CDR3. V gene TRBV28 combines with J gene TRBJ2-7; TRBD1 might be the D (6 bases). The CDR3 runs 11 residues. From germline, CDR1 is MDHEN and CDR2 SYDVKM. The V gene lost 11 bases and the J gene lost 3 bases, with 11 bases spanning the gap. The CDR3 sequence: CASSRGYEQYF. CDR3 nucleotides: TGTGCCTCCTCCAGGGGCTACGAGCAGTACTTC. The complete variable domain, with remaining parts taken from reference TRBV28 and TRBJ2-7, reads DVKVTQSSRYLVKRTGEKVFLECVQDMDHENMFWYRQDPGLGLRLIYFSYDVKMKEKGDIPEGYSVSREKKERFSLILESASTNQTSMYLCASSRGYEQYFGPGTRLTVT.

The chain has TRBV4-1 and TRBJ2-1; D unclear. Trimming shortened V by 0 bases and J by 2 bases, and 11 bases separated the two germline ends. The CDR3 length is 16 residues. Looked up from germline, CDR1 is MGHRA and CDR2 is YSYEKL. CDR3 amino acids: CASSQDTSMAYNEQFF. CDR3 coding DNA: TGCGCCAGCAGCCAAGATACCTCTATGGCCTACAATGAGCAGTTCTTC.

The genes are TRBV18 and TRBJ1-5; D ambiguous. This CDR3 comprises 14 residues. CDR1 and CDR2 from the germline V gene are KGHSH and LQKENI. The germline V and J ends were trimmed by 2 bases and 9 bases, with 14 bases remaining between them. CDR3 in amino acids: CASSPGVGDPPQHF. CDR3 in DNA: TGTGCCAGCTCACCAGGGGTCGGGGATCCGCCCCAGCATTTT.

This clone was counted a few times. This sequence joins TRBV9 and TRBJ2-3; either TRBD1 or TRBD2 may fit D (5 bases each). This CDR3 is 15 amino acids long. V was clipped by 0 bases and J by 0 bases, with 8 bases between them. The germline CDR1 and CDR2 sequences are SGDLS and YYNGEE. The CDR3 sequence is CASSVGGRSTDTQYF. In DNA, the CDR3 is TGTGCCAGCAGCGTAGGGGGACGTAGCACAGATACGCAGTATTTT.

The chain uses TRBV18 and TRBJ2-1, with 11 bases fitting TRBD2. The CDR3 consists of 18 residues. With 6 bases clipped from V and 0 bases from J, the junction kept 10 bases outside the gene matches. The germline V gene has CDR1 KGHSH and CDR2 LQKENI. CDR3 coding DNA: TGTGCCAGCTCTCGCACGGGACTAGCGGCCAGCTCCTACAATGAGCAGTTCTTC. This sequence encodes CASSRTGLAASSYNEQFF.

The chain is built from TRBV6-1 and TRBJ2-7, with D possibly TRBD1 on 6 matching bases. This CDR3 region has 15 residues. V was cut by 6 bases and J by 0 bases, with 15 bases left in between. From germline, CDR1 is MNHNS and CDR2 SASEGT. As DNA, the CDR3 is TGTGCCAGCAGCCCAAGGGCAGGGGCCTCCTACGAGCAGTACGTC. This sequence encodes CASSPRAGASYEQYV.

This clone showed up just once. J is TRBJ1-6 and V is TRBV7-9; D unclear. V was clipped by 4 bases and J by 8 bases, with 15 bases between them. CDR3 length: 15 amino acids. Germline-derived CDR1 and CDR2 are SEHNR and FQNEAQ (reference sequence). CDR3 residues: CASSSGGAAYSPLHF. The CDR3 DNA follows: TGTGCCAGCAGCTCCGGAGGCGCCGCTTATTCACCCCTCCACTTT.

The chain recombines TRBV6-5 with TRBJ2-5; either TRBD1 or TRBD2 may supply D (5 bases each). Germline CDR1 MNHEY, CDR2 SVGAGI. This CDR3 has 13 residues. Trimming removed 6 bases at V and 2 bases at J, with 10 bases between. The CDR3 protein is CASSRDVQETQYF. CDR3 DNA sequence: TGTGCCAGCAGCCGGGACGTGCAAGAGACCCAGTACTTC.

The V call is TRBV6-1, the J call TRBJ1-2; TRBD1 aligns across 9 bases. This CDR3 comprises 14 residues. Unmatched junction bases numbered 8, after V lost 4 bases and J lost 8 bases. The V gene's germline CDR1 is MNHNS and CDR2 SASEGT. Here the CDR3 DNA reads TGTGCCAGCAGTGGGGGACAGGGTTGGCGGGGCTACACCTTC. Translating gives CASSGGQGWRGYTF.

The rearrangement joins TRBV7-9 to TRBJ2-4; tentatively, D is TRBD1 or TRBD2 (6 bases each). Germline CDR1 is SEHNR and CDR2 is FQNEAQ (reference sequence). The CDR3 loop spans 16 amino acids. The V gene lost 5 bases and the J gene lost 1 base, with 15 bases spanning the gap. CDR3 sequence: CASSLRGDQAKNIQYF. As DNA, the CDR3 is TGTGCCAGCAGCCTGAGGGGGGATCAGGCCAAAAACATTCAGTACTTC.

The sample holds a few counts of this clone. The genes are TRBV7-9 and TRBJ2-1; possibly TRBD2 for D (6 bases). There are 17 residues in the CDR3. V was clipped by 5 bases and J by 5 bases, with 22 bases between them. CDR1 is SEHNR and CDR2 is FQNEAQ in the germline V gene (reference sequence). Written as DNA, the CDR3 is TGTGCCAGCAGCCCACCCTTTGTGGGCGGCGGGGACAATGAGCAGTTCTTC. This encodes CASSPPFVGGGDNEQFF.

V and J are TRBV2 and TRBJ2-7, with TRBD1 matching over 7 bases. Looked up from germline, CDR1 is SNHLY and CDR2 is FYNNEI. Germline trimming cut 3 bases from V and 2 bases from J; bases unmatched to any gene: 4. The CDR3 consists of 14 residues. Here the CDR3 DNA reads TGTGCCAGCAGTGAGAGGCAGGGGGCCTACGAGCAGTACGTC. Encoded protein: CASSERQGAYEQYV.

This chain links TRBV7-6 with TRBJ2-1; a possible D gene is TRBD2 (6 bases). The germline gives CDR1 SGHVS, CDR2 FNYEAQ. The CDR3 length is 15 residues. V dropped 2 bases and J dropped 6 bases, with 14 bases sitting between them. CDR3 amino acids: CASSLYRGGVNEQFF. The CDR3 DNA is TGTGCCAGCAGCTTATATCGTGGAGGGGTCAATGAGCAGTTCTTC.

V is TRBV6-5 and J is TRBJ2-1, with D hard to call. The CDR3 consists of 13 residues. Deletions cut 0 bases from V and 6 bases from J, with 6 bases between. The germline gives CDR1 MNHEY, CDR2 SVGAGI. CDR3 loop: CASSYSTLNEQFF. In nucleotides, the CDR3 is TGTGCCAGCAGTTACTCGACCCTCAATGAGCAGTTCTTC.